These T cell receptor beta chains were read from a single sample in a study of blood T cell repertoires in COVID-19. Only in-frame clones appear in the TCRdb table, and some are missing; sequencing was by immunoSEQ multiplex PCR. The sample shows roughly 220,000 clones, approximately 80% of them seen only once. The source material was peripheral blood. Receptors originate from a woman in her thirties or forties who had recovered from COVID-19. Both conserved end residues are trimmed from each CDR3. Rows may omit the clone size; those that give it use once, few, many or a size class.

v_call,j_call,clone_size,cdr3_aa
TRBV27,TRBJ2-7,NA,ASSAGPGQGAPY
TRBV7-2,TRBJ1-4,NA,ASSLMGGVDEKLF
TRBV6-5,TRBJ1-2,NA,ASRAAGLRREGYT
TRBV4-2,TRBJ1-2,NA,ASSLDRGQGGYT
TRBV7-9,TRBJ2-5,NA,ASIDVRDSQETQY
TRBV30,TRBJ1-2,NA,AWSVPVHRLDRANYGYT
TRBV7-3,TRBJ2-2,NA,ASSLIGLAGGSNTGELF
TRBV20-1,TRBJ2-3,NA,SASLAGGRGTDTQY
TRBV7-2,TRBJ1-2,NA,ASSLNSWA
TRBV29-1,TRBJ1-3,NA,SVESQDSTIY
TRBV5-4,TRBJ1-2,NA,ASSFQSGLNYGYT
TRBV5-1,TRBJ2-7,few,ASSLGLAYDSYEQY
TRBV6-5,TRBJ1-2,NA,ASSLTGSLWGYT
TRBV5-1,TRBJ2-1,NA,ASSLSRESNEQF
TRBV4-3,TRBJ1-2,NA,ASSLEGYGYT
TRBV2,TRBJ2-3,once,ASTPEGATDTQY